Included here is one T cell receptor beta chain sequence, with context. CDR1 and CDR2 (germline): SGHNT, YYREEE (reference sequence). This CDR3 spans 15 amino acids. Trimming took off 3 bases at V and 5 bases at J, with 17 bases between the two ends. Here immunoSEQ multiplex PCR was the method, and the copy in TCRdb shows in-frame clones only, minus some. The repertoire has around 160,000 clones, 91% of them found once; the top ten carry about 4%. This sample is part of a study of T cell responses to AZD1222 COVID-19 vaccine. The chain uses TRBV5-4 and TRBJ2-5; D may be TRBD1 or TRBD2 (6 bases each). This receptor was identified in an adult who received the AZD1222 COVID-19 vaccine. The source was peripheral blood, collected 28 days after the second AZD1222 dose. CDR3 nucleotides: TGTGCCAGCAGCTGGACGACAGGAGGGGGGGAGACCCAGTACTTC. As protein: CASSWTTGGGETQYF.